One sample yielded the 20 T cell receptor beta chains listed below, sequenced in a study of CD8 T cells in ankylosing spondylitis. Findings of the study overall: Seven to nine highly homologous variants made up a TCR beta motif that seemed to typify ankylosing spondylitis blood.

MiXCR was run by TCRdb on the 5' RACE reads, yielding one entry per CDR3 protein. The data contain a few hundred thousand distinct CDR3 sequences, less than 9.5% of them singletons. These TCRs are of unknown antigen specificity. The source material was blood, either unsorted or a sorted T cell fraction (not recorded which). These receptors all stem from a male donor with ankylosing spondylitis.

The chain recombines TRBV7-2 with TRBJ2-1; TRBD2 agrees at 8 bases. The V segment lost 4 bases and the J segment 5 bases; nucleotides outside the gene matches: 4. Germline-derived CDR1 and CDR2 are SGHTA and FQGNSA. The CDR3 loop spans 14 amino acids. The CDR3 here is CASSWAAGDNEQFF. As DNA, the CDR3 is TGTGCCAGCAGCTGGGCAGCGGGGGACAATGAGCAGTTCTTC.

This clonotype was detected ten times or more. The rearrangement uses TRBV24-1 and TRBJ2-2; D is uncertain. Germline loops: CDR1 KGHDR, CDR2 SFDVKD. The length of the CDR3 is 13 residues. V gave up 9 bases and J gave up 3 bases, with 10 bases separating them. The CDR3 region is CATADQYTGELFF. CDR3 nucleotide sequence: TGTGCCACCGCGGACCAGTACACCGGGGAGCTGTTTTTT.

V and J are TRBV7-3 and TRBJ1-6, with D perhaps matching TRBD1 (6 bases). Germline assignment: CDR1 SGHTA and CDR2 FQGTGA. CDR3 size: 15 residues. Deletions cut 1 base from V and 10 bases from J, with 14 bases between. CDR3 coding DNA: TGTGCCAGCAGCTTAAGAGGAAGGGGGAACTCACCCCTCCACTTT. This sequence encodes CASSLRGRGNSPLHF.

This clonotype was recorded once. Given a much more abundant clone one base away, this may be a read error. The gene calls are TRBV6-4 and TRBJ1-5, with a possible D match to TRBD1 (6 bases). TRBJ2-3 explains the end of the DNA better; the J call may be wrong. Germline-derived CDR1 and CDR2 are MRHNA and SNTAGT. This CDR3 spans 14 amino acids. The CDR3 reads CASSERQGIQPQYF. The CDR3 DNA reads as TGTGCCAGCAGTGAACGGCAGGGGATCCAGCCCCAGTATTTT.

This clonotype was counted ten times or more. The chain is built from TRBV6-5 and TRBJ2-5; 9 positions match TRBD1. The CDR3 has 16 amino acids. CDR1 is MNHEY, CDR2 SVGAGI, per germline. V gave up 6 bases and J gave up 3 bases; unmatched junction bases: 11. The CDR3 nucleotides are TGTGCCAGCAGGTTACAGGGGGCGATAGAAGAAGAGACCCAGTACTTC. Its protein is CASRLQGAIEEETQYF.

This clonotype came up many times. The chain is built from TRBV12-3 or TRBV12-4 and TRBJ2-5; TRBD1 might be the D (5 bases). The CDR3 runs to 14 residues. V shed 4 bases and J shed 2 bases, with 11 bases lying between them. CDR3 amino acids: CASSSQGIQETQYF. CDR3 nucleotides: TGTGCCAGCAGTTCCCAGGGTATTCAAGAGACCCAGTACTTC.

The chain couples TRBV12-3 or TRBV12-4 to TRBJ2-1; unclear D gene. V lost 0 bases and J lost 4, with 13 bases in between. This CDR3 has 16 residues. The DNA of the CDR3 is TGTGCCAGCAGTTTAGCCCCCAACTACTTTTACAATGAGCAGTTCTTC. Amino acid sequence: CASSLAPNYFYNEQFF.

The V gene is TRBV28, the J gene TRBJ1-5, with 11 bases fitting TRBD1. This CDR3 comprises 15 residues. Germline CDR1 and CDR2: MDHEN and SYDVKM. V lost 6 bases to trimming and J lost 5 bases; unmatched junction nucleotides: 6. For the CDR3, the DNA is TGTGCCAGCAGATTCCGGGACAGGGGGGATCAGCCCCAGCATTTT. Protein product: CASRFRDRGDQPQHF. The entire variable domain, with the rest obtained from reference TRBV28 and TRBJ1-5, is as follows: DVKVTQSSRYLVKRTGEKVFLECVQDMDHENMFWYRQDPGLGLRLIYFSYDVKMKEKGDIPEGYSVSREKKERFSLILESASTNQTSMYLCASRFRDRGDQPQHFGDGTRLSIL.

The V gene is TRBV5-1, the J gene TRBJ1-4, with a weak D call TRBD1 (5 bases). In germline, CDR1 is SGHRS, CDR2 YFSETQ. This CDR3 region has 15 residues. V dropped 2 bases and J dropped 6 bases, with 14 bases sitting between them. The CDR3 region has the DNA TGCGCCAGCAGCTTCCGGACGGGACCGGATGAAAAACTGTTTTTT. Protein sequence: CASSFRTGPDEKLFF. Full variable domain (rest looked up from reference TRBV5-1 and TRBJ1-4): KAGVTQTPRYLIKTRGQQVTLSCSPISGHRSVSWYQQTPGQGLQFLFEYFSETQRNKGNFPGRFSGRQFSNSRSEMNVSTLELGDSALYLCASSFRTGPDEKLFFGSGTQLSVL.

This clonotype has more than one count but fewer than ten. The rearrangement links TRBV13 to TRBJ2-5; TRBD2 agrees at 7 bases. CDR1 and CDR2 from the germline V gene are PRHDT and FYEKMQ (reference sequence). The V gene end was trimmed by 5 bases and the J gene end by 5 bases; junction bases not matched to a gene: 11. CDR3 length: 15 residues. CDR3 sequence reads: CASSLRLSGTETQYF. DNA for the CDR3: TGTGCCAGCAGCCTACGACTGAGCGGGACGGAGACCCAGTACTTC.

The V call is TRBV4-1, the J call TRBJ1-2; D is undetermined. The CDR3 consists of 14 residues. Trimming removed 1 base at V and 5 bases at J, with 11 bases between. Germline V gene sequence: CDR1 MGHRA, CDR2 YSYEKL. CDR3 DNA sequence: TGCGCCAGCAGCCAAGGAACCTCGCCTTATGGCTACACCTTC. The encoded protein is CASSQGTSPYGYTF.

This chain joins TRBV7-2 and TRBJ2-7, with TRBD1 matching 10 bases. This CDR3 comprises 16 residues. With V trimmed by 1 base and J by 7 bases, 10 bases remained unmatched. Germline CDR1 is SGHTA and CDR2 is FQGNSA. The CDR3 is CASSLESGTGVKEQYF. The DNA of the CDR3 is TGTGCCAGCAGCTTAGAATCTGGGACAGGGGTAAAAGAGCAGTACTTC.

The CDR3 here is CATRDSPYEQYF. Written as DNA, the CDR3 is TGTGCCACTCGGGACAGCCCTTACGAGCAGTACTTC. The chain is built from TRBV27 and TRBJ2-7; TRBD1 agrees at 7 bases. V was clipped by 10 bases and J by 4 bases; unmatched bases: 7. The length of the CDR3 is 12 residues. From germline, CDR1 is MNHEY and CDR2 SMNVEV (reference sequence).

This clonotype was counted many times. The gene calls are TRBV18 and TRBJ2-7; D is perhaps TRBD2 (6 bases). V gave up 8 bases and J gave up 3 bases, with 14 bases separating them. CDR3 size: 13 residues. CDR1 is KGHSH and CDR2 is LQKENI in the germline V gene. The chain's CDR3 is CASGLQDLYEQYF. The CDR3, as DNA: TGTGCCAGCGGACTACAGGACCTCTACGAGCAGTACTTC.

This clonotype was counted many times. V is TRBV6-5 and J is TRBJ2-7, with D possibly TRBD2 on 5 matching bases. V was pared by 1 base and J by 3 bases, with 10 bases between. The CDR3 length is 14 residues. Germline lookup yields CDR1 MNHEY and CDR2 SVGAGI. As DNA, the CDR3 is TGTGCCAGCAGTTACTACGGGGAGCGCTACGAGCAGTACTTC. Amino acid sequence: CASSYYGERYEQYF.

This clonotype was recorded many times. V gene TRBV20-1 combines with J gene TRBJ2-3, with 7 positions matching TRBD2. This CDR3 contains 13 residues. Germline assignment: CDR1 DFQATT and CDR2 SNEGSKA (reference sequence). The V gene end was trimmed by 7 bases and the J gene end by 5 bases; junction bases not matched to a gene: 9. The CDR3 DNA is TGCAGTGGCTCGCGGGAGTTTGGAGATACGCAGTATTTT. Protein product: CSGSREFGDTQYF.

This clonotype was counted ten times or more. The gene calls are TRBV27 and TRBJ2-3; weak D call: TRBD2 (5 bases). The CDR3 has 14 amino acids. Deletions cut 3 bases from V and 2 bases from J, with 9 bases between. Germline assignment: CDR1 MNHEY and CDR2 SMNVEV (reference sequence). CDR3 bases: TGTGCCAGCAGTTTTAACGGGATCACAGATACGCAGTATTTT. Translation: CASSFNGITDTQYF.

In its sample, this clonotype was seen a few times. The V and J genes are TRBV15 and TRBJ2-2; the D gene could be TRBD1 or TRBD2 (5 bases each). The CDR3 has 16 amino acids. Deletions cut 0 bases from V and 4 bases from J, with 12 bases between. Germline V gene lookup returns CDR1 LNHNV and CDR2 YYDKDF (reference sequence). The CDR3 coding sequence is TGTGCCACCAGCAGAGATATACAGGCGGGCACCGGGGAGCTGTTTTTT. This sequence encodes CATSRDIQAGTGELFF.

V usage is TRBV19 and J usage is TRBJ2-1; 13 bases fit TRBD2. This CDR3 region has 14 residues. The germline CDR1 and CDR2 sequences are LNHDA and SQIVND (reference sequence). V was clipped by 6 bases and J by 9 bases; unmatched bases: 5. For the CDR3, the DNA is TGTGCCAGTAGAGGACTAGCGGGAGCGGGTGAGCAGTTCTTC. This codes for CASRGLAGAGEQFF.

The chain is built from TRBV4-1 and TRBJ1-1; 7 nucleotides match TRBD1. The V gene's germline CDR1 is MGHRA and CDR2 YSYEKL. Trimming at V came to 4 bases and at J to 1 base, leaving 3 bases not matched to a gene. The CDR3 has 14 amino acids. The CDR3 DNA is TGCGCCAGCAGCCGCGACAGGGAGAACACTGAAGCTTTCTTT. It specifies CASSRDRENTEAFF.